A selection of T cell receptor beta chains follows, all from one sample in a study of T cells in Graves' hyperthyroidism and ophthalmopathy. TCRdb called the multiplex PCR reads again in MiXCR, with one record for every CDR3 protein. Of around 350,000 distinct CDR3 sequences listed, around 25% are singletons. The sample was blood. All receptors come from a man in his fifties or sixties with Graves' hyperthyroidism. Both conserved end residues are part of each CDR3. A D gene is named only where the DNA matches it firmly. Size is omitted from some rows. Given values are once, few, many or a class for expanded clones.

d_gene | j_gene | v_gene | abundance | CDR3nt | CDR3aa
NA | TRBJ1-1 | TRBV5-6 | few | TGTGCCAGCAGCTTGTTACCCGGGGCTAGCACTGAAGCTTTCTTT | CASSLLPGASTEAFF
TRBD1 | TRBJ2-7 | TRBV3-1 | NA | TGTGCCAGCAGCACCCGACAGGGAAGGGAGCAGTACTTC | CASSTRQGREQYF
NA | TRBJ2-3 | TRBV5-1 | NA | TGCGCCAGCAGCTTGGACTGGCGGGAATCAGATACGCAGTATTTT | CASSLDWRESDTQYF
TRBD1 | TRBJ2-5 | TRBV20-1 | many | TGCAGTGCTTCCCGGACAGGGGGCGGAGAGACCCAGTACTTC | CSASRTGGGETQYF
NA | TRBJ2-1 | TRBV11-3 | NA | TGTGCCAGCAGCTCAGAGTCATCCAATGAGCAGTTCTTC | CASSSESSNEQFF
TRBD2 | TRBJ2-7 | TRBV5-1 | NA | TGCGCCAGCAGCACTGGTGGACTAGCGGGAGTAAGGGGCCCCTCTCGGGAGCAGTACTTC | CASSTGGLAGVRGPSREQYF
NA | TRBJ2-7 | TRBV20-1 | NA | TGCAGTGCACTGTCTCCGACACTTTACGAGCAGTACTTC | CSALSPTLYEQYF
NA | TRBJ1-5 | TRBV2 | NA | TGTGCCAGCCGTGGGGGGGGTGGGCAGCCCCAGCATTTT | CASRGGGGQPQHF
NA | TRBJ2-3 | TRBV5-1 | many | TGCGCCAGCAGCTTGGCCTTGGGGGGTTTCACAGATACGCAGTATTTT | CASSLALGGFTDTQYF
NA | TRBJ2-2 | TRBV7-9 | few | TGTGCCAGCAGCTTGGGAGGAGCGGGACACGGGGAGCTGTTTTTT | CASSLGGAGHGELFF
NA | TRBJ1-1 | TRBV11-3 | NA | TGTGCCAGCAGCCAAGATGCAGAGGACACTGAAGCTTTCTTT | CASSQDAEDTEAFF
TRBD2 | TRBJ2-5 | TRBV15 | few | TGTGCCACCAGCAGAGGTCTCGGACTAGCGGGAGTTGGGCAAGAGACCCAGTACTTC | CATSRGLGLAGVGQETQYF
TRBD2 | TRBJ2-1 | TRBV6-1 | few | TGTGCCAGCAGCGCAGCGAGCGGGAAGGGTGTAAATGAGCAGTTCTTC | CASSAASGKGVNEQFF
NA | TRBJ2-5 | TRBV7-9 | NA | TGTGCCAGCAGCCGAGGGGTTTCCCAAGAGACCCAGTACTTC | CASSRGVSQETQYF
NA | TRBJ1-2 | TRBV30 | NA | TGTGCCTCCACAAGGGATGGCTACACCTTC | CASTRDGYTF
NA | TRBJ1-2 | TRBV18 | NA | TGTGCCAGCTCACCACCGTTAGGAGCCCTAGGGGGCTACACCTTC | CASSPPLGALGGYTF
TRBD1 | TRBJ2-2 | TRBV19 | NA | TGTGCCAGTACAACGACAGGGGGTACCGGGGAGCTGTTTTTT | CASTTTGGTGELFF
TRBD2 | TRBJ2-5 | TRBV19 | NA | TGTGCCAGTAGTATTCCGACTAGCGGGGAAGAGACCCAGTACTTC | CASSIPTSGEETQYF
TRBD1 | TRBJ2-7 | TRBV27 | NA | TGTGCCAGCAGTTTAACGGGACAGATCTACGAGCAGTACTTC | CASSLTGQIYEQYF
NA | TRBJ2-7 | TRBV28 | many | TGTGCCAGCGGCCTCAGGGAAAATGCCTACGAGCAGTACTTC | CASGLRENAYEQYF
NA | TRBJ1-2 | TRBV28 | few | TGTGCCAGCAGTCGACCTACTAACTATGGCTACACCTTC | CASSRPTNYGYTF
TRBD1 | TRBJ1-2 | TRBV28 | many | TGTGCCAGCAGTGACGGGACAGCCCTCTATGGCTACACCTTC | CASSDGTALYGYTF
NA | TRBJ2-5 | TRBV12-3/TRBV12-4 | many | TGTGCCAGCAGCCCCGATTTTCCCAGGGGGGCCCAGTACTTC | CASSPDFPRGAQYF
TRBD1 | TRBJ1-4 | TRBV3-1 | NA | TGTGCCAGCAGCTTTCGACAGGGGAGTAATGAAAAACTGTTTTTT | CASSFRQGSNEKLFF
TRBD2 | TRBJ2-5 | TRBV5-1 | few | TGCGCCAGCAGCGGAGGGCTAGCGGGAGCCCTGTCGGAAACCCAGTACTTC | CASSGGLAGALSETQYF
NA | TRBJ2-1 | TRBV11-2 | many | TGTGCCAGCAGCCCCCAGGACCGAGCCTACAATGAGCAGTTCTTC | CASSPQDRAYNEQFF
TRBD1 | TRBJ2-7 | TRBV28 | many | TGTGCCAGCAGTTTAGGGACAGGGGGCCTCGAGCAGTACTTC | CASSLGTGGLEQYF
NA | TRBJ2-7 | TRBV30 | many | TGTGCCTGGAGTTTGTCCTCCCTAGGCCACGAGCAGTACTTC | CAWSLSSLGHEQYF
NA | TRBJ2-5 | TRBV12-3/TRBV12-4 | NA | TGTGCCAGCAGTCAAGGGGGACGTTCTTCCACCCAGTACTTC | CASSQGGRSSTQYF
TRBD2 | TRBJ2-3 | TRBV12-3/TRBV12-4 | NA | TGTGCCAGCAGTCTTGACAGGACTAGCGGGAGTTTGAGAGATACGCAGTATTTT | CASSLDRTSGSLRDTQYF
TRBD2 | TRBJ2-1 | TRBV5-1 | NA | TGCGCCAGCAGCTCACTCGGGACTAGCGGGACTAATGAGCAGTTCTTC | CASSSLGTSGTNEQFF
NA | TRBJ1-1 | TRBV20-1 | few | TGCAGTGCTGCAAAAGCGGGACTCAGAACCACTGAAGCTTTCTTT | CSAAKAGLRTTEAFF
TRBD1 | TRBJ2-1 | TRBV20-1 | NA | TGCAGTGCCATATACCCGGACAGGGGGCGCGGCGAGCAGTTCTTC | CSAIYPDRGRGEQFF
NA | TRBJ2-5 | TRBV2 | NA | TGTGCCAGCAGTGATTGGCGTCAACAAGAGACCCAGTACTTC | CASSDWRQQETQYF
TRBD2 | TRBJ2-7 | TRBV12-3/TRBV12-4 | few | TGTGCCAGCAGCCTTAGCGGGAGGCTCTCCTACGAGCAGTACTTC | CASSLSGRLSYEQYF
TRBD1 | TRBJ2-7 | TRBV7-9 | many | TGTGCCAGCAGCTCGGGACAGCCCTACGAGCAGTACTTC | CASSSGQPYEQYF
TRBD1 | TRBJ1-2 | TRBV5-1 | few | TGCGCCAGCAGCTTGGTGGCTCCCGGACAGGCCTATGGCTACACCTTC | CASSLVAPGQAYGYTF
TRBD1 | TRBJ2-7 | TRBV25-1 | NA | TGTGCCAGCAGTGGACCGGGACAGGGGCCCTACGAGCAGTACTTC | CASSGPGQGPYEQYF
NA | TRBJ2-7 | TRBV29-1 | many | TGCAGCGTTGCAACGAGGGCTTACGAGCAGTACTTC | CSVATRAYEQYF
NA | TRBJ1-2 | TRBV30 | many | TGTGCCTGGAGTGGACCCATCTATGGCTACACCTTC | CAWSGPIYGYTF
NA | TRBJ1-4 | TRBV5-1 | NA | TGCGCCAGCAGCTTTAGGGAGATGCGGGCTGAAAAACTGTTTTTT | CASSFREMRAEKLFF
TRBD2 | TRBJ2-7 | TRBV7-3 | many | TGTGCCAGCAGCCCTGGTTTTAGCGGGAGTTACGAGCAGTACTTC | CASSPGFSGSYEQYF
TRBD1 | TRBJ2-3 | TRBV27 | many | TGTGCCAGCAGTTCAAGGACAGGATCAGATACGCAGTATTTT | CASSSRTGSDTQYF
TRBD1 | TRBJ1-1 | TRBV29-1 | many | TGCAGCGTCTTGGGACAGACGAACACTGAAGCTTTCTTT | CSVLGQTNTEAFF
NA | TRBJ2-2 | TRBV6-1 | many | TGTGCCAGCAGCCTCGACCCCACCGGGGAGCTGTTTTTT | CASSLDPTGELFF
NA | TRBJ2-2 | TRBV13 | NA | TGTGCCAGCAGCTCCGGCGGAGCGAACACCGGGGAGCTGTTTTTT | CASSSGGANTGELFF
NA | TRBJ2-7 | TRBV5-1 | few | TGCGCCAGCAGCTTTGAGGGGGCGGGAGCAACCTACGAGCAGTACTTC | CASSFEGAGATYEQYF
TRBD2 | TRBJ2-1 | TRBV7-2 | NA | TGTGCCAGCAGCTTGGTTACTAGCGGGAAATACAATGAGCAGTTCTTC | CASSLVTSGKYNEQFF
NA | TRBJ2-5 | TRBV3-1 | NA | TGTGCCAGCAGCCAAGATGAAGGACAAGAGACCCAGTACTTC | CASSQDEGQETQYF
TRBD1 | TRBJ2-7 | TRBV6-5 | NA | TGTGCCAGCAGTTATGACAGGGACCACGAGCAGTACTTC | CASSYDRDHEQYF
TRBD2 | TRBJ2-1 | TRBV29-1 | NA | TGCAGCGTTGTAGCGGGAGTGCGGGTAGATGAGCAGTTCTTC | CSVVAGVRVDEQFF
NA | TRBJ1-4 | TRBV12-3/TRBV12-4 | few | TGTGCCAGCAGTTTAAAGGAAAAACTGTTTTTT | CASSLKEKLFF
NA | TRBJ1-3 | TRBV5-1 | many | TGCGCCAGCAGCCAAGGACCGATAGGGCTTACTGGAAACACCATATATTTT | CASSQGPIGLTGNTIYF
NA | TRBJ2-3 | TRBV6-1 | many | TGTGCCAGCAGTGTATCTCAGAGTCGTAGCACAGATACGCAGTATTTT | CASSVSQSRSTDTQYF
TRBD2 | TRBJ2-3 | TRBV6-2/TRBV6-3 | few | TGTGCCAGCGGGACTAGCGGGAGAGAGGATACGCAGTATTTT | CASGTSGREDTQYF
NA | TRBJ2-1 | TRBV3-1 | many | TGTGCCAGCAGCCAAGAGACCAAAAAGCAGTTCTTC | CASSQETKKQFF
NA | TRBJ2-2 | TRBV6-5 | NA | TGTGCCAGCAGTTACGAAGGAACCGGGGAGCTGTTTTTT | CASSYEGTGELFF